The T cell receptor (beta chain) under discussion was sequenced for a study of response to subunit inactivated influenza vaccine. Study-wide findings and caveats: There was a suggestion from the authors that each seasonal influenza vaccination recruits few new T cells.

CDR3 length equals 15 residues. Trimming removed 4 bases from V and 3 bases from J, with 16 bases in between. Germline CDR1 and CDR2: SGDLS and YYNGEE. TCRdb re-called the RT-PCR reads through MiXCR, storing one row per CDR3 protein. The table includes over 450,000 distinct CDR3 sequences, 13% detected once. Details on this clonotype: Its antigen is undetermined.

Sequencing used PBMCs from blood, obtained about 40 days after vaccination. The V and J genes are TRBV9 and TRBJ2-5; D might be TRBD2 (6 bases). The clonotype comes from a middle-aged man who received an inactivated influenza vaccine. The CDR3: CASSFQATREETQYF. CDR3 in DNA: TGTGCCAGCAGCTTCCAGGCGACTAGGGAAGAGACCCAGTACTTC.